This T cell receptor beta chain was obtained from a study of post-analysis software for immune sequencing data. Trimming at V came to 8 bases and at J to 1 base, leaving 8 bases not matched to a gene. The CDR3 runs to 15 residues. Incorporated into the TCR beta cDNA libraries were unique molecular identifiers, which served to reduce PCR and sequencing biases. Using its own MiXCR run on the PCR reads, TCRdb lists one record per CDR3 protein. Among about 540,000 distinct CDR3 sequences listed, approximately 31% were seen once. Study-wide results and caveats: Five TRBV segments were more frequent in patients than controls; TRBV5-6, TRBV5-1 and TRBV20-1 belonged to this group.

In its sample, this clonotype was seen a few times. The antigen is unknown. Sequencing was performed on blood. This TCR derives from a girl under 18 with multiple sclerosis. J is TRBJ2-5 and V is TRBV12-3 or TRBV12-4; the match to TRBD1 covers 9 bases. CDR3 loop: CASAVGQGAQETQYF. CDR3 DNA sequence: TGTGCCAGCGCAGTGGGACAGGGCGCCCAAGAGACCCAGTACTTC.